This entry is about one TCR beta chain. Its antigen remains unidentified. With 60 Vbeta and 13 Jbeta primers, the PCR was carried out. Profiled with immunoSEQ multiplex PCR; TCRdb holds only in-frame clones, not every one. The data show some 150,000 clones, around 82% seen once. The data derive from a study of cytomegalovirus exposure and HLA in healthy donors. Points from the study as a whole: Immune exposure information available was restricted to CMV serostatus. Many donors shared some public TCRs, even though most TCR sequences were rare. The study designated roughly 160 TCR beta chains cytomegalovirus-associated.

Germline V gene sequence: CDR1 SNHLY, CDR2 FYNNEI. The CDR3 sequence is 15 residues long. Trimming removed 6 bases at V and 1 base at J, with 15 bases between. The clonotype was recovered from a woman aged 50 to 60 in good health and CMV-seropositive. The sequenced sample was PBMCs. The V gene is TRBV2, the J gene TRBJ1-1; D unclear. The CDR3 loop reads CASSDRGSTNTEAFF. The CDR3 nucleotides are TGTGCCAGCAGCGACCGGGGTAGCACGAACACTGAAGCTTTCTTT.